This entry lists 7 T cell receptor beta chains sequenced from one sample in a study of shared clonotypes between healthy human individuals (dated by TCRdb to between 2020 and 2021). Libraries were made using the immunoSEQ multiplex PCR assay. The table comes from immuneACCESS by way of TCRdb, which keeps in-frame sequences with V and J called. Part of the clones is missing from these tables; in studies checked, under half for an unresolved V gene and the rest for unknown reasons. Across this sample there are under 2,000,000 clones, with about 95% seen only once. The ten most abundant clones make up roughly 1.2% of the sample. CD8 naive samples were CD45RO-negative cells positively selected for CCR7, giving a CD45RA+CCR7+ population that excluded TemRA cells. Sequencing input: naive CD8+ T cells sorted from blood. Taken with the paper, the label for cell subset or site translates to: CD45RA+CCR7+. The receptors originated from a man between 18 and 29 years old in good health.

The chain carries TRBV9 and TRBJ1-2; TRBD1 is a possible D gene (5 bases). The CDR3 spans 13 residues. The V end lost 3 bases, the J end lost 6 bases, and 12 bases lay between the germline ends. Germline V gives CDR1 SGDLS, CDR2 YYNGEE. The CDR3 region has the DNA TGTGCCAGCAGCGCGCAGGGAAATAATGGCTACACCTTC. The encoded protein is CASSAQGNNGYTF. Using reference TRBV9 and TRBJ1-2 for the parts outside the CDR3, the full variable domain is DSGVTQTPKHLITATGQRVTLRCSPRSGDLSVYWYQQSLDQGLQFLIQYYNGEERAKGNILERFSAQQFPDLHSELNLSSLELGDSALYFCASSAQGNNGYTFGSGTRLTVV.

V and J are TRBV7-9 and TRBJ2-3; TRBD2 matches 14 bases. The CDR3 totals 17 residues. The V segment lost 5 bases and the J segment 5 bases; nucleotides outside the gene matches: 9. Germline-derived CDR1 and CDR2 are SEHNR and FQNEAQ (reference sequence). The CDR3 nucleotides are TGTGCCAGCAGCCAAACCCCCGGGACTAGCGGGGGAGATACGCAGTATTTT. The encoded protein is CASSQTPGTSGGDTQYF.

This chain connects TRBV7-8 to TRBJ2-1; TRBD2 agrees at 15 bases. Germline loops: CDR1 SGHVS, CDR2 FQNEAQ. CDR3 length: 16 amino acids. J was trimmed by 13 bases and V by 1 base; bases with no gene match: 8. The CDR3 coding sequence is TGTGCCAGCAGCTTAGGGGTTGGGACTAGCGGGAGGTCCCAGTTCTTC. Encoded protein: CASSLGVGTSGRSQFF.

The rearrangement uses TRBV6-6 and TRBJ2-7; tentative D call: TRBD2 (6 bases). This CDR3 region has 13 residues. Trimming took off 7 bases at V and 2 bases at J, with 12 bases between the two ends. Germline CDR1 is MNHNY and CDR2 is SVGAGI (reference sequence). The CDR3 bases are TGTGCCAGCATTGGGGACTCCACCTACGAGCAGTACTTC. Encoded protein: CASIGDSTYEQYF.

The chain joins TRBV30 to TRBJ2-3; D possibly corresponds to TRBD1 (6 bases). V gave up 7 bases and J gave up 2 bases, with 16 bases separating them. Germline V lookup: CDR1 GTSNPN, CDR2 SVGIG (reference sequence). There are 14 residues in the CDR3. In DNA form, the CDR3 reads TGTGCCTTGGACCCGACAGGTTACACAGATACGCAGTATTTT. Translated: CALDPTGYTDTQYF.

The rearrangement joins TRBV28 to TRBJ2-2, with TRBD2 matching over 12 bases. In germline, CDR1 is MDHEN, CDR2 SYDVKM. V trimming: 3 bases; J trimming: 5 bases; junction bases outside the gene matches: 4. CDR3 length equals 16 residues. Here the CDR3 reads CASSLWTSGVTGELFF. The CDR3 region has the DNA TGTGCCAGCAGTTTGTGGACTAGCGGGGTTACCGGGGAGCTGTTTTTT. The entire variable domain, with the rest obtained from reference TRBV28 and TRBJ2-2, is as follows: DVKVTQSSRYLVKRTGEKVFLECVQDMDHENMFWYRQDPGLGLRLIYFSYDVKMKEKGDIPEGYSVSREKKERFSLILESASTNQTSMYLCASSLWTSGVTGELFFGEGSRLTVL.

The chain combines TRBV2 with TRBJ2-7, with D unresolved. Trimming pared 3 bases from V and 4 bases from J, leaving 13 bases between. Germline-derived CDR1 and CDR2 are SNHLY and FYNNEI. CDR3 length equals 14 residues. The CDR3 DNA is TGTGCCAGCAGTGAGGATTCCTCACTTTACGAGCAGTACTTC. Translation gives CASSEDSSLYEQYF.